This T cell receptor beta chain was documented in a study of spatial heterogeneity in lung cancer. Trimming shortened V by 3 bases and J by 9 bases, and 9 bases separated the two germline ends. CDR1 and CDR2 from the germline V gene are MDHEN and SYDVKM. This CDR3 region has 12 residues. Time point here: sample taken at primary tumor resection. Whole RNA from tumor, nontumor lung or frozen PBMC was sequenced unsorted. This clonotype was recorded at least ten times. TCRdb redid the calling of the 5' RACE reads with MiXCR, one entry per CDR3 protein. Counted here are around 40,000 distinct CDR3 sequences, under 6.5% occurring once; the ten biggest clones make up around a tenth.

The origin of this receptor is a male donor with early-stage non-small cell lung cancer. The chain joins TRBV28 to TRBJ1-3; possibly TRBD1 for D (5 bases). Specimen: PBMCs, collected at surgery. CDR3 sequence reads: CASSFVGLTIYF. CDR3 DNA sequence: TGTGCCAGCAGTTTTGTGGGGCTCACCATATATTTT.